Following are 27 T cell receptor beta chains from one sample sequenced in a study of shared clonotypes between healthy human individuals. Repertoires were generated with immunoSEQ multiplex PCR, while TCRdb's copy carries only in-frame clones and drops some. The sample lists roughly 1,100,000 clones, roughly 70% occurring once. The specimen was memory CD4+ T cells sorted from blood. Subset indicated: CD45RA-negative fraction. These receptors were taken from a man aged 18 to 29 in good health.

J is TRBJ2-7 and V is TRBV7-2; TRBD2 agrees at 12 bases. The CDR3 runs to 15 residues. Unmatched junction bases numbered 9, after V lost 5 bases and J lost 7 bases. The germline V gene encodes CDR1 SGHTA and CDR2 FQGNSA. CDR3 loop: CASSPGLAGTGEQYF. DNA of the CDR3: TGTGCCAGCAGCCCCGGACTAGCGGGAACGGGGGAGCAGTACTTC.

To note about this clone: Other DNA sequences from this sample encode an identical CDR3 as well. CDR3 sequence: CSARAGETQYF. CDR3 nucleotides: TGCAGTGCTCGGGCGGGGGAGACCCAGTACTTC. V is TRBV20-1 and J is TRBJ2-5; possible D gene TRBD2, 6 bases. The CDR3 is 11 amino acids. With 5 bases removed from V and 5 bases from J, the gap between germline ends came to 9 bases. Germline-derived CDR1 and CDR2 are DFQATT and SNEGSKA (reference sequence).

The chain combines TRBV28 with TRBJ2-6; D is unresolved. This CDR3 spans 16 amino acids. V lost 3 bases, J lost 0 bases, and 9 bases lay in between. Germline loops: CDR1 MDHEN, CDR2 SYDVKM. CDR3 protein: CASSFIQNSGANVLTF. DNA of the CDR3: TGTGCCAGCAGTTTCATACAAAACTCTGGGGCCAACGTCCTGACTTTC.

The V and J genes are TRBV15 and TRBJ2-5; 7 bases agree with TRBD2. Losses at the gene ends were 1 base for V and 5 bases for J; bases not matched to a gene: 7. This CDR3 contains 15 residues. CDR1 is LNHNV and CDR2 is YYDKDF in the germline V gene (reference sequence). The CDR3 DNA follows: TGTGCCACCAGCAGAGGGGAGGGGAGGTGGGAGACCCAGTACTTC. Translation: CATSRGEGRWETQYF.

The chain uses TRBV29-1 and TRBJ1-1, with a tentative D call TRBD1 (5 bases). V gave up 5 bases and J gave up 1 base, with 14 bases separating them. The CDR3 spans 14 residues. Per the germline V gene, CDR1 is SQVTM and CDR2 is ANQGSEA. CDR3: CSVTPETANTEAFF. The DNA for the CDR3 is TGCAGCGTTACCCCCGAGACAGCGAACACTGAAGCTTTCTTT.

This sequence joins TRBV2 and TRBJ2-3; D is unclear. CDR1 and CDR2 (germline): SNHLY, FYNNEI. This CDR3 is built from 12 residues. With 0 bases removed from V and 6 bases from J, the gap between germline ends came to 4 bases. CDR3 sequence (DNA): TGTGCCAGCAGTGAAGCGGTGGATACGCAGTATTTT. Protein product: CASSEAVDTQYF. The whole variable domain, filled in from reference TRBV2 and TRBJ2-3, reads EPEVTQTPSHQVTQMGQEVILRCVPISNHLYFYWYRQILGQKVEFLVSFYNNEISEKSEIFDDQFSVERPDGSNFTLKIRSTKLEDSAMYFCASSEAVDTQYFGPGTRLTVL.

The V call is TRBV18, the J call TRBJ2-3, with D perhaps being TRBD1 or TRBD2 (5 bases each). The ends were cut back, 3 bases at V and 1 base at J, with 32 bases in the middle. Germline V gene sequence: CDR1 KGHSH, CDR2 LQKENI. The length of the CDR3 is 22 residues. CDR3 loop: CASSPLYGTRASGGPGTDTQYF. The CDR3, as DNA: TGTGCCAGCTCACCGTTATATGGGACCCGGGCGTCAGGCGGGCCCGGCACAGATACGCAGTATTTT.

The chain couples TRBV25-1 to TRBJ1-6; perhaps TRBD1 as D (5 bases). The V end was cut by 4 bases, the J end by 6 bases, with 13 bases between. The CDR3 consists of 15 residues. Germline CDR1 and CDR2: MGHDK and SYGVNS. The CDR3 coding sequence is TGTGCCAGCAGTGGTACGGGACGGCTTAATTCACCCCTCCACTTT. Translation: CASSGTGRLNSPLHF.

Comment on this clone: One end of the junction does not line up with germline, which may come from a read error. The chain joins TRBV27 to TRBJ2-7; TRBD1 or TRBD2 may be the D gene (5 bases each). Germline CDR1 MNHEY, CDR2 SMNVEV (reference sequence). CDR3 length: 14 amino acids. For the CDR3, the DNA is TGTGCCACCAGTGTCGGGGCGAGGGTACACGAGCAGTACTTC. Translating gives CATSVGARVHEQYF.

The chain couples TRBV19 to TRBJ2-6, with 10 bases that match TRBD2. The CDR3 is made up of 19 amino acids. CDR1 and CDR2 (germline): LNHDA, SQIVND (reference sequence). J gave up 0 bases and V 5 bases, and 10 bases lay outside the gene matches. The CDR3 here is CASSPRLAGSVSGANVLTF. The CDR3 region has the DNA TGTGCCAGTAGTCCCCGACTAGCGGGCTCTGTCTCTGGGGCCAACGTCCTGACTTTC. The full variable domain, its missing parts supplied by reference TRBV19 and TRBJ2-6, is DGGITQSPKYLFRKEGQNVTLSCEQNLNHDAMYWYRQDPGQGLRLIYYSQIVNDFQKGDIAEGYSVSREKKESFPLTVTSAQKNPTAFYLCASSPRLAGSVSGANVLTFGAGSRLTVL.

The genes are TRBV27 and TRBJ1-1; D might be TRBD1 (6 bases). Looked up from germline, CDR1 is MNHEY and CDR2 is SMNVEV (reference sequence). The CDR3 sequence is 13 residues long. Trimming cost V 6 bases and J 11 bases, with 19 bases left between them. The CDR3 protein is CASRPLGALGAFF. The CDR3 DNA is TGTGCCAGCAGGCCACTGGGGGCCCTAGGGGCTTTCTTT.

V is TRBV7-6 and J is TRBJ2-3; TRBD1 matches at 10 bases. The length of the CDR3 is 17 residues. V was clipped by 0 bases and J by 1 base; unmatched bases: 4. The germline V gene encodes CDR1 SGHVS and CDR2 FNYEAQ. The CDR3: CASSLATGTGGTDTQYF. The CDR3 DNA reads TGTGCCAGCAGCTTAGCCACCGGGACAGGGGGCACAGATACGCAGTATTTT.

This clone occurred a few times. A junction boundary mismatches the germline segment, possibly from a read error. The V and J genes are TRBV7-7 and TRBJ2-7; no definite D call. The germline gives CDR1 SSHAT, CDR2 FNYEAQ (reference sequence). CDR3 length: 13 residues. The CDR3 spells CASSLDWSAPQYF. The CDR3 bases are TGTGCTAGCAGCTTAGACTGGTCAGCCCCGCAGTACTTC.

The CDR3 region is CASSAGRGRQLGANVLTF. Written as DNA, the CDR3 is TGCGCCAGCAGCGCTGGCAGGGGGCGCCAACTGGGGGCCAACGTCCTGACTTTC. This rearrangement joins TRBV5-1 to TRBJ2-6; 8 bases are a match to TRBD1. The V and J ends lost 4 bases and 4 bases, in that order; junction bases with no gene match: 13. CDR3 length: 18 residues. The germline CDR1 and CDR2 sequences are SGHRS and YFSETQ. The full variable domain, in which reference TRBV5-1 and TRBJ2-6 provide the parts outside the CDR3, is KAGVTQTPRYLIKTRGQQVTLSCSPISGHRSVSWYQQTPGQGLQFLFEYFSETQRNKGNFPGRFSGRQFSNSRSEMNVSTLELGDSALYLCASSAGRGRQLGANVLTFGAGSRLTVL.

This chain connects TRBV7-6 to TRBJ1-3; the match to TRBD1 covers 7 bases. The V segment lost 4 bases and the J segment 0 bases; nucleotides outside the gene matches: 6. Germline V gives CDR1 SGHVS, CDR2 FNYEAQ. The length of the CDR3 is 16 residues. The CDR3 protein is CASSSRTGSSGNTIYF. The CDR3 DNA reads as TGTGCCAGCAGCTCCCGGACAGGTAGCTCTGGAAACACCATATATTTT. Based on the CDR3 plus reference TRBV7-6 and TRBJ1-3, the full variable domain is GAGVSQSPRYKVTKRGQDVALRCDPISGHVSLYWYRQALGQGPEFLTYFNYEAQQDKSGLPNDRFSAERPEGSISTLTIQRTEQRDSAMYRCASSSRTGSSGNTIYFGEGSWLTVV.

This clone was seen just once. The chain uses TRBV10-3 and TRBJ2-5; 7 bases line up with TRBD1. The CDR3 has 13 amino acids. Per germline, CDR1 ENHRY and CDR2 SYGVKD. J gave up 5 bases and V 2 bases, and 2 bases lay outside the gene matches. The CDR3 loop reads CAISETGEETQYF. DNA of the CDR3: TGTGCCATCAGTGAGACAGGGGAGGAGACCCAGTACTTC.

This clone was observed a handful of times. The rearrangement joins TRBV21-1 to TRBJ2-7; the table names TRBD2, a call not compared with the DNA. TRBV21-1 is given as a pseudogene. This CDR3 has 15 residues. CDR3 coding DNA: TGTGCCAGCAGCCTATTTCCTACCCTGAGGAACGAGCAGTACTTC. This encodes CASSLFPTLRNEQYF.

The genes are TRBV7-9 and TRBJ2-3; TRBD2 agrees at 11 bases. The germline gives CDR1 SEHNR, CDR2 FQNEAQ (reference sequence). The CDR3 extends over 14 amino acids. Unmatched junction bases numbered 4, after V lost 5 bases and J lost 6 bases. For the CDR3, the DNA is TGTGCCAGCAGCCTATGGACTAGCGGGGATACGCAGTATTTT. It encodes CASSLWTSGDTQYF.

This chain uses TRBV5-1 with TRBJ1-5; D unclear. The CDR3 extends over 15 amino acids. The V gene lost 2 bases and the J gene lost 0 bases, with 9 bases spanning the gap. Germline CDR1 SGHRS, CDR2 YFSETQ. The CDR3, as DNA: TGCGCCAGCAGCTTAGGGCCGATTAGCAATCAGCCCCAGCATTTT. Residues: CASSLGPISNQPQHF.

The V and J genes are TRBV30 and TRBJ2-3, with 7 nucleotides matching TRBD2. J lost 2 bases, V lost 3 bases, and 8 bases had no gene match. This CDR3 spans 15 amino acids. Germline values: CDR1 GTSNPN, CDR2 SVGIG (reference sequence). CDR3: CAWSTSAGYTDTQYF. CDR3 bases: TGTGCCTGGAGCACTAGCGCGGGTTACACAGATACGCAGTATTTT. Full variable domain (outside the CDR3, taken from reference TRBV30 and TRBJ2-3): SQTIHQWPATLVQPVGSPLSLECTVEGTSNPNLYWYRQAAGRGLQLLFYSVGIGQISSEVPQNLSASRPQDRQFILSSKKLLLSDSGFYLCAWSTSAGYTDTQYFGPGTRLTVL.

CDR3 sequence (DNA): TGTGCCAGCAGTCCTAGCTTAGGCGCAGAGACCCAGTACTTC. This sequence encodes CASSPSLGAETQYF. This chain joins TRBV6-5 and TRBJ2-5; D may be TRBD2 (5 bases). Germline V lookup: CDR1 MNHEY, CDR2 SVGAGI. The CDR3 contains 14 residues. The V end was cut by 5 bases, the J end by 4 bases, with 14 bases between.

The chain carries TRBV6-5 and TRBJ1-2; D uncertain. The germline V gene has CDR1 MNHEY and CDR2 SVGAGI. The length of the CDR3 is 13 residues. The germline V and J ends were trimmed by 7 bases and 4 bases, with 13 bases remaining between them. The CDR3 loop is CASKEGRAYGYTF. In DNA, the CDR3 is TGTGCCAGCAAGGAGGGAAGGGCCTATGGCTACACCTTC.

The V gene is TRBV7-3, the J gene TRBJ2-3, with 12 bases identical to TRBD1. Trimming cost V 2 bases and J 0 bases; bases outside gene matches: 3. Germline V lookup: CDR1 SGHTA, CDR2 FQGTGA. This CDR3 is built from 17 residues. The CDR3 sequence is CASSLVGQGASTDTQYF. The CDR3 region has the DNA TGTGCCAGCAGCTTAGTGGGACAGGGGGCTAGCACAGATACGCAGTATTTT.

This clone has just one count. This chain links TRBV19 with TRBJ2-3; a weak D match, TRBD1 (6 bases). The CDR3 loop spans 15 amino acids. Looked up from germline, CDR1 is LNHDA and CDR2 is SQIVND (reference sequence). V lost 2 bases and J 6 bases, leaving 15 bases between the germline ends. The CDR3 DNA reads as TGTGCCAGTAGTATAACCCGACAGGCCATGGATACGCAGTATTTT. Residues: CASSITRQAMDTQYF.

The V gene is TRBV6-5, the J gene TRBJ1-1, with D hard to call. CDR3 size: 14 residues. Germline CDR1 is MNHEY and CDR2 is SVGAGI. Between the trimmed V and J ends, which lost 0 bases and 1 base, there was a span of 6 bases. This CDR3 is CASSYSRQNTEAFF. In DNA form, the CDR3 reads TGTGCCAGCAGTTACTCGCGACAGAACACTGAAGCTTTCTTT.

The CDR3 DNA reads TGTGCCAGCAGACATAGGGGCCACCAGCCCTACAATGAGCAGTTCTTC. It codes for CASRHRGHQPYNEQFF. The chain links TRBV28 to TRBJ2-1; a weak D match, TRBD1 (5 bases). The CDR3 has 16 residues. The V end was cut by 6 bases, the J end by 2 bases, with 17 bases between. Germline lookup yields CDR1 MDHEN and CDR2 SYDVKM.

V gene TRBV5-1 combines with J gene TRBJ1-4, with D perhaps TRBD1 (5 bases). Trimming pared 3 bases from V and 0 bases from J, leaving 12 bases between. CDR3 length equals 16 residues. The germline V gene encodes CDR1 SGHRS and CDR2 YFSETQ. The CDR3 region is CASSWGSVATNEKLFF. The CDR3, as DNA: TGCGCCAGCAGCTGGGGGTCGGTCGCAACTAATGAAAAACTGTTTTTT.